This T cell receptor (beta chain) stems from a study of cytomegalovirus exposure and HLA in healthy donors. The overall study: Early release data held 85 million or so unique TCRs from HLA-typed donors. Overall study results and limits: Most TCRs appeared rarely, but some public TCRs recurred in many donors. The listing of roughly 160 TCR beta chains classed them as cytomegalovirus-associated. Reported performance of the classifier showed diagnosis of cytomegalovirus status with high specificity and sensitivity.

The trim removed 6 bases at V and 1 base at J, leaving 3 bases unmatched. CDR3 size: 15 residues. Germline V gene sequence: CDR1 MNHEY, CDR2 SMNVEV (reference sequence). Concerning this clone itself: Its cognate antigen is unknown.

13 Jbeta primers and 60 Vbeta primers were used for the PCR. Using immunoSEQ multiplex PCR, the repertoire was profiled, and TCRdb retains in-frame clones only, with some absent. The sample gives about 97,000 clones, roughly 80% of which show up once; 2.6% is in the top ten. The specimen was PBMCs. V and J are TRBV27 and TRBJ1-5; 10 nucleotides agree with TRBD1. The sequence was obtained from a man in his forties or fifties in good health and CMV-seronegative. CDR3 sequence: CASRRDRGSNQPQHF. The DNA of the CDR3 is TGTGCCAGCAGACGGGACAGGGGAAGCAATCAGCCCCAGCATTTT.